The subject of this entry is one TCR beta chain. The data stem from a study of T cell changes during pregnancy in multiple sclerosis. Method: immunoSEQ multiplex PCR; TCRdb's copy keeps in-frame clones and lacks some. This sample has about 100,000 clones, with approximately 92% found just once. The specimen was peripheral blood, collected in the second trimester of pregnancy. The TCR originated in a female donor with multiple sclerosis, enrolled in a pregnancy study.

The CDR3 region has the DNA TGTGCCAGTAGTGGTAACAGGGGATCTAATGAAAAACTGTTTTTT. Protein product: CASSGNRGSNEKLFF. The chain joins TRBV19 to TRBJ1-4, with 7 positions matching TRBD1. V was pared by 5 bases and J by 3 bases, with 6 bases of the junction left unmatched. Germline V gene data show CDR1 as LNHDA and CDR2 as SQIVND (reference sequence). CDR3 size: 15 residues.